This TCR beta chain was obtained from a study of T cell repertoires in cytomegalovirus infection. Study context: Public TCR beta signatures were indicative of both CMV infection and a matching HLA type. Overall study findings and caveats: There were HLA-C-restricted CMV-specific TCR beta clonotypes dominating the ex vivo response.

TCRdb reprocessed the reads via MiXCR and lists one record per CDR3 protein. The repertoire includes 370,000 or so distinct CDR3 sequences, around a third of them detected once, and roughly 13% sits in the top ten. V was shortened by 5 bases and J by 1 base, with 14 bases between the two germline ends. This CDR3 is 15 amino acids long. With regard to this clonotype: The antigen is not known.

Specimen: cultured PBMCs, collected from culture after CMV antigen stimulation. The receptor's source is a human donor in good health (CMV status not recorded). Some clones in this sample may be carry-over from other donors' samples. The chain uses TRBV12-3 or TRBV12-4 and TRBJ1-1, with D unclear. CDR3 amino acids: CASSPLTGSNTEAFF. The CDR3 DNA reads as TGTGCCAGCAGTCCCCTCACTGGGTCGAACACTGAAGCTTTCTTT.